Detailed here is one TCR beta chain. This record comes from a study of blood T cell repertoires in COVID-19. Looking at the study overall: Samples representing acute and convalescent COVID-19 were sourced from the United States, Italy and Spain. PBMCs, B-cell-depleted T cells, or T cells provided the cDNA or gDNA that made up the material.

With 7 bases removed from V and 6 bases from J, the gap between germline ends came to 19 bases. CDR1 and CDR2 from the germline V gene are SGDLS and YYNGEE. This CDR3 contains 15 residues. In the original processing: Amplification of reference gene primers provided the estimated nucleated cell counts. Data came from immunoSEQ multiplex PCR; TCRdb stores just in-frame clones and leaves some out. That table supplies the V and J calls and clone size; D and trimming were determined from the DNA. The table includes some 65,000 clones, over 75% detected once. Sequences were obtained from peripheral blood. The V and J genes are TRBV9 and TRBJ1-4; the D is unclear. This TCR derives from a man older than 75 with acute or convalescent COVID-19. The CDR3 nucleotides read TGTGCCAGCCCTCGTCATCCCGGAGGATATGAAAAACTGTTTTTT. This encodes CASPRHPGGYEKLFF.